This T cell receptor beta chain was profiled in a study of somatic mutations in cytotoxic T cells in rheumatoid arthritis. Across the whole study: Among the T-cell populations stained with V beta antibodies, some were separated by flow sorting at nearly 100% purity, including V beta1+ cells whose TCRB was sequenced. Whole-study findings and limits: Rising age went with increasing CD8+ clonality in rheumatoid arthritis patients; healthy controls showed no such increase. There was no knowledge of the antigen targets of the expanded CD8+ clones.

A word on this clone: The target antigen is unknown.

TCRdb's copy holds only in-frame clones and misses some; the assay was immunoSEQ multiplex PCR. The profile covers under 20,000 clones, with 60% to 85% appearing a single time and roughly 4.4% taken by the ten largest. V was shortened by 6 bases and J by 9 bases, with 8 bases between the two germline ends. In germline, CDR1 is LNHDA, CDR2 SQIVND (reference sequence). This CDR3 contains 11 residues. This clonotype was obtained from an adult with rheumatoid arthritis. The sequencing sample was made of CD8+ T cells sorted from blood. This sequence joins TRBV19 and TRBJ2-2; TRBD1 might be the D (5 bases). As DNA, the CDR3 is TGTGCCAGTAGAATGGGGCGGGAGCTGTTTTTT. Amino acids: CASRMGRELFF.